Below, 6 T cell receptor beta chains from the same sample are listed, as sequenced in a study of T cell responses to AZD1222 COVID-19 vaccine. Sequencing was performed with immunoSEQ multiplex PCR; in TCRdb, only in-frame clones are kept and a portion is missing. The sample lists about 160,000 clones, 90% occurring once. This specimen was peripheral blood, taken 28 days after the second AZD1222 dose. These receptor sequences come from an adult who received the AZD1222 COVID-19 vaccine.

This clone showed up just once. The chain recombines TRBV24-1 with TRBJ2-7; D gene unclear. CDR1 and CDR2 from the germline V gene are KGHDR and SFDVKD. Trimming pared 5 bases from V and 7 bases from J, leaving 11 bases between. This CDR3 region has 12 residues. The CDR3 is CATSVGLGEQYF. CDR3 nucleotide sequence: TGTGCCACCAGTGTCGGGTTGGGTGAGCAGTACTTC.

V and J are TRBV2 and TRBJ1-5; D gene ambiguous. V was cut by 3 bases and J by 5 bases, with 11 bases left in between. Germline values: CDR1 SNHLY, CDR2 FYNNEI. The CDR3 runs 14 residues. The CDR3 sequence is CASSDSRYDQPQHF. For the CDR3, the DNA is TGTGCCAGCAGTGACAGTCGTTATGATCAGCCCCAGCATTTT.

This clone showed up just once. This chain joins TRBV2 and TRBJ2-1, with D possibly being TRBD2 (6 bases). Trimming shortened V by 8 bases and J by 9 bases, and 20 bases separated the two germline ends. The germline V gene encodes CDR1 SNHLY and CDR2 FYNNEI. There are 14 residues in the CDR3. The chain's CDR3 is CASRSTRGGGEQFF. CDR3 coding DNA: TGTGCCAGCCGCTCGACTAGGGGTGGAGGTGAGCAGTTCTTC.

V and J are TRBV6-6 and TRBJ2-2; D gene unclear. V was cut by 10 bases and J by 7 bases, with 7 bases left in between. Per germline, CDR1 MNHNY and CDR2 SVGAGI (reference sequence). The CDR3 runs to 10 residues. CDR3 loop: CAIGVGELFF. DNA for the CDR3: TGTGCCATCGGCGTCGGGGAGCTGTTTTTT.

The chain uses TRBV6-6 and TRBJ2-7; no reliable D call. CDR3 length: 14 residues. Per the germline V gene, CDR1 is MNHNY and CDR2 is SVGAGI (reference sequence). The V gene lost 7 bases and the J gene lost 0 bases, with 13 bases spanning the gap. The DNA of the CDR3 is TGTGCCAGCACCCCGGAGACCGGCTCCTACGAGCAGTACTTC. This sequence encodes CASTPETGSYEQYF.

This rearrangement joins TRBV2 to TRBJ2-7; TRBD2 agrees at 8 bases. Germline CDR1 SNHLY, CDR2 FYNNEI. The CDR3 length is 16 residues. Losses at the gene ends were 7 bases for V and 0 bases for J; bases not matched to a gene: 11. This CDR3 is CASTESGLVYSYEQYF. The CDR3 coding sequence is TGTGCCAGCACCGAATCGGGACTAGTCTACTCCTACGAGCAGTACTTC.